This T cell receptor beta chain was recovered during a study of CD8 T cells in Susac syndrome. Study at large: Patients with Susac syndrome were, at the time of blood collection, therapy-naive, maintained on corticosteroids, or maintained on intravenous immunoglobulin alone. General study findings and limits: There was no clonal expansion in the CD4+ T cell repertoires of Susac syndrome.

TEMRA cells were FACS-enriched and CD8+ and CD4+ T cells negatively isolated. RNA was extracted with the RNeasy kit, and a quantity of about 0.45 to 1 ug was reverse transcribed using random hexamers. TCRdb called the immunoSEQ multiplex PCR reads again in MiXCR, with one record for every CDR3 protein. The sample contains some 190,000 distinct CDR3 sequences, 94% of which appear only once. For this clonotype: The antigen remains undetermined.

This sequence originates from a human donor with Susac syndrome. Sequencing input: CD4+ T cells from PBMCs.

Here the CDR3 DNA reads TGCAGTGCCACCGCCCTTGGGAATGGCTACACCTTC. It translates to CSATALGNGYTF. V is TRBV20-1 and J is TRBJ1-2; D remains ambiguous. The CDR3 has 12 amino acids. The germline V gene encodes CDR1 DFQATT and CDR2 SNEGSKA (reference sequence). Trimming took off 6 bases at V and 6 bases at J, with 14 bases between the two ends.